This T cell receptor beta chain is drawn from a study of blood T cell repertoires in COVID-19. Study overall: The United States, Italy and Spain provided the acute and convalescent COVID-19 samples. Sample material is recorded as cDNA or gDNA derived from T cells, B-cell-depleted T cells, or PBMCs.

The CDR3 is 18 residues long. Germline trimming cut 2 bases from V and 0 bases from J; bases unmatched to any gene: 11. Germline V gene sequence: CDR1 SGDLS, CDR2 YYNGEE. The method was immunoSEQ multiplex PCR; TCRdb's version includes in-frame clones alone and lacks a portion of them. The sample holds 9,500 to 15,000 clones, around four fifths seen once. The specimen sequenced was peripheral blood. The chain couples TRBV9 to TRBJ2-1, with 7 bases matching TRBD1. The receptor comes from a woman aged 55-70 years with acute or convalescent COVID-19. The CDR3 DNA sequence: TGTGCCAGCAGCGTGACCCCCGGACAGGACCCCTCCTACAATGAGCAGTTCTTC. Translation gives CASSVTPGQDPSYNEQFF.